These T cell receptor beta chains were read from a single sample in a study of T cell repertoires in cytomegalovirus infection. TCRdb itself ran the reads through MiXCR, one entry per CDR3 protein. The top ten hold under 7% of the sample, which has 210,000 or so distinct CDR3 sequences, 6.5% seen once. Specimen: PBMCs. The receptors derive from a human donor in good health (CMV status not recorded). Some clones in this sample may be carry-over from other donors' samples. The CDR3 runs from the conserved cysteine through the conserved F or W. A D gene is named only where the DNA matches it firmly. The listing skips clone size in some rows; elsewhere it reads once, few, many or a size class.

j_call: TRBJ2-5
d_call: -
cdr3_length: 16
clone_size: many
v_call: TRBV7-2
cdr3_nt: TGTGCCAGCAGCTTAATATTCGCTGGGGAAGCAGAGACCCAGTACTTC
cdr3_aa: CASSLIFAGEAETQYF

j_call: TRBJ2-3
d_call: TRBD2
cdr3_length: 14
clone_size: many
v_call: TRBV29-1
cdr3_nt: TGCAGCCTCTCCGGGGGGGCGAGCACAGATACGCAGTATTTT
cdr3_aa: CSLSGGASTDTQYF

j_call: TRBJ1-1
d_call: -
cdr3_length: 16
clone_size: many
v_call: TRBV12-3/TRBV12-4
cdr3_nt: TGTGCCAGCAGTTTAATTCGGCGGGGGTTGAACACTGAAGCTTTCTTT
cdr3_aa: CASSLIRRGLNTEAFF

j_call: TRBJ1-2
d_call: -
cdr3_length: 11
clone_size: many
v_call: TRBV7-2
cdr3_nt: TGTGCCAGCAGCCTCAGCTATGGCTACACCTTC
cdr3_aa: CASSLSYGYTF

j_call: TRBJ1-5
d_call: TRBD1
cdr3_length: 16
clone_size: once
v_call: TRBV6-2/TRBV6-3
cdr3_nt: TGTGCCAGCCTTGGGACAGCTCCTTATAGCAATCAGCCCCAGCATTTT
cdr3_aa: CASLGTAPYSNQPQHF

j_call: TRBJ1-1
d_call: -
cdr3_length: 16
clone_size: many
v_call: TRBV6-2/TRBV6-3
cdr3_nt: TGTGCCAGCAGTTATGCGGGGGCGCGGGTCGGCACTGAAGCTTTCTTT
cdr3_aa: CASSYAGARVGTEAFF

j_call: TRBJ2-1
d_call: TRBD1
cdr3_length: 15
clone_size: many
v_call: TRBV28
cdr3_nt: TGTGCCAGCAGTTCCCCGGGACAGGACTACAATGAGCAGTTCTTC
cdr3_aa: CASSSPGQDYNEQFF

j_call: TRBJ1-3
d_call: TRBD1
cdr3_length: 15
clone_size: many
v_call: TRBV7-2
cdr3_nt: TGTGCCAGCAGCCATGAAGGGGGCTACGGAAACACCATATATTTT
cdr3_aa: CASSHEGGYGNTIYF

j_call: TRBJ1-4
d_call: -
cdr3_length: 13
clone_size: few
v_call: TRBV29-1
cdr3_nt: TGCAGCGTTGTTTCGTCACCCAATGAAAAACTGTTTTTT
cdr3_aa: CSVVSSPNEKLFF

j_call: TRBJ2-5
d_call: TRBD2
cdr3_length: 17
clone_size: many
v_call: TRBV7-2
cdr3_nt: TGTGCCAGCAGCCCGAGGACTAGCGGGGGCCCTCCGGAGACCCAGTACTTC
cdr3_aa: CASSPRTSGGPPETQYF

j_call: TRBJ1-6
d_call: -
cdr3_length: 18
clone_size: many
v_call: TRBV7-9
cdr3_nt: TGTGCCAGCAGCTTAGCCCCCCGGCGGGGGTCTAATAATTCACCCCTCCACTTT
cdr3_aa: CASSLAPRRGSNNSPLHF

j_call: TRBJ2-7
d_call: TRBD2
cdr3_length: 14
clone_size: many
v_call: TRBV10-3
cdr3_nt: TGTGCCATCAGTGGCGATAGCGGGGGGTACGAGCAGTACTTC
cdr3_aa: CAISGDSGGYEQYF

j_call: TRBJ1-5
d_call: -
cdr3_length: 11
clone_size: many
v_call: TRBV2
cdr3_nt: TGTGCCAGCAGGTCGACAGGTTACCAGCATTTT
cdr3_aa: CASRSTGYQHF

j_call: TRBJ1-2
d_call: -
cdr3_length: 13
clone_size: -
v_call: TRBV12-3/TRBV12-4
cdr3_nt: TGTGCCAGCAGTTTAGGGCAGATGTATGGCTACACCTTC
cdr3_aa: CASSLGQMYGYTF

j_call: TRBJ2-5
d_call: -
cdr3_length: 10
clone_size: many
v_call: TRBV4-1
cdr3_nt: TGCGCCAGCAGCGCAGAAACCCAGTACTTC
cdr3_aa: CASSAETQYF

j_call: TRBJ2-1
d_call: -
cdr3_length: 18
clone_size: few
v_call: TRBV12-3/TRBV12-4
cdr3_nt: TGTGCCAGCAGTACCGAGTCAGGAGCAACCCTCTCCTACAATGAGCAGTTCTTC
cdr3_aa: CASSTESGATLSYNEQFF